Presented here are 28 T cell receptor beta chains from one specimen sequenced in a study of lymphopenia after photon versus proton radiotherapy. Produced via immunoSEQ multiplex PCR; TCRdb's table is partial and in-frame only. Here the sample spans 35,000 to 45,000 clones, approximately 80% being singletons. This sample comprised peripheral blood, obtained from a patient treated with proton-based radiotherapy. Receptor source: a woman between 70 and 85 years old with pancreatic cancer.

V usage is TRBV12-1 and J usage is TRBJ2-1. TRBV12-1 corresponds to a pseudogene. The CDR3 consists of 15 residues. The CDR3 DNA reads as TGTGCCAGCAGCTTCCCAGGACGGTCCTACAATGAGCAGTTCTTC. Translation: CASSFPGRSYNEQFF.

The chain carries TRBV14 and TRBJ1-6, with 7 bases aligning to TRBD1. This CDR3 has 13 residues. In germline, CDR1 is SGHDN, CDR2 FVKESK. The V segment lost 5 bases and the J segment 14 bases; nucleotides outside the gene matches: 9. Here the CDR3 reads CASSSQGVGALHF. Written as DNA, the CDR3 is TGTGCCAGCAGCTCCCAGGGGGTCGGGGCCCTCCACTTT. Full variable domain (missing parts from reference TRBV14 and TRBJ1-6): EAGVTQFPSHSVIEKGQTVTLRCDPISGHDNLYWYRRVMGKEIKFLLHFVKESKQDESGMPNNRFLAERTGGTYSTLKVQPAELEDSGVYFCASSSQGVGALHFGNGTRLTVT.

This chain uses TRBV2 with TRBJ1-5, with D possibly TRBD1 on 5 matching bases. Trimming took off 5 bases at V and 1 base at J, with 12 bases between the two ends. Germline V lookup: CDR1 SNHLY, CDR2 FYNNEI. The CDR3 spans 15 residues. DNA for the CDR3: TGTGCCAGCAGTCGGGACGTATTAAGCAATCAGCCCCAGCATTTT. Encoded protein: CASSRDVLSNQPQHF. Filled out from reference TRBV2 and TRBJ1-5, the complete variable domain reads EPEVTQTPSHQVTQMGQEVILRCVPISNHLYFYWYRQILGQKVEFLVSFYNNEISEKSEIFDDQFSVERPDGSNFTLKIRSTKLEDSAMYFCASSRDVLSNQPQHFGDGTRLSIL.

This chain joins TRBV27 and TRBJ1-2; D is undetermined. V was trimmed by 0 bases and J by 6 bases, leaving 11 bases between them. This CDR3 contains 14 residues. In germline, CDR1 is MNHEY, CDR2 SMNVEV (reference sequence). The CDR3 bases are TGTGCCAGCAGTTTATCTAGAGGGTTGGATGGCTACACCTTC. This gives the protein CASSLSRGLDGYTF.

The V and J genes are TRBV29-1 and TRBJ2-1; TRBD2 matches 14 bases. After removal of 4 bases from V and 0 bases from J, the junction contained 8 bases not matched to a gene. The CDR3 extends over 18 amino acids. Germline V gene data show CDR1 as SQVTM and CDR2 as ANQGSEA. The CDR3 nucleotides read TGCAGCGTTGCAGGGGCGACTAGCGGGAGGGTCTCCTACAATGAGCAGTTCTTC. Amino acids: CSVAGATSGRVSYNEQFF.

This chain uses TRBV7-2 with TRBJ1-2, with TRBD1 as a possible D gene (5 bases). This CDR3 is built from 14 residues. Germline CDR1 SGHTA, CDR2 FQGNSA. Trimming stripped 1 base from V and 6 bases from J, with 12 bases between. As DNA, the CDR3 is TGTGCCAGCAGCTTAGATGGGGCGCGCGATGGCTACACCTTC. Translating gives CASSLDGARDGYTF. Full variable domain (outside the CDR3, taken from reference TRBV7-2 and TRBJ1-2): GAGVSQSPSNKVTEKGKDVELRCDPISGHTALYWYRQSLGQGLEFLIYFQGNSAPDKSGLPSDRFSAERTGGSVSTLTIQRTQQEDSAVYLCASSLDGARDGYTFGSGTRLTVV.

The chain couples TRBV27 to TRBJ2-7; 7 bases are a match to TRBD1. With 3 bases clipped from V and 2 bases from J, the junction kept 13 bases outside the gene matches. This CDR3 contains 17 residues. Germline assignment: CDR1 MNHEY and CDR2 SMNVEV (reference sequence). The CDR3 DNA reads as TGTGCCAGCAGTTTCCCCAAGGGGGCTAGCAGTCCCTACGAGCAGTACTTC. This codes for CASSFPKGASSPYEQYF.

As concerns this clone: The junction departs from germline at one end; a sequencing error may be responsible. V is TRBV6-1 and J is TRBJ2-3; 9 nucleotides match TRBD2. The CDR3 runs to 15 residues. Germline lookup yields CDR1 MNHNS and CDR2 SASEGT. This CDR3 reads CASSKAAGGLDTQYF. As DNA, the CDR3 is TGTGCCAGCAGTAAAGCAGCGGGAGGATTAGATACGCAGTATTTT.

The rearrangement joins TRBV27 to TRBJ1-1, with D hard to call. Germline lookup yields CDR1 MNHEY and CDR2 SMNVEV (reference sequence). V lost 5 bases, J lost 1 base, and 17 bases lay in between. CDR3 length: 16 amino acids. The DNA of the CDR3 is TGTGCCAGCAGTCGAGATAGTTGGACGGGGAACACTGAAGCTTTCTTT. Amino acids: CASSRDSWTGNTEAFF.

This clone was seen more than once but under ten times. Other DNA sequences in the sample encode the same CDR3. The chain has TRBV7-3 and TRBJ2-3, with 11 bases matching TRBD2. There are 15 residues in the CDR3. Germline CDR1 and CDR2: SGHTA and FQGTGA. V was clipped by 2 bases and J by 4 bases; unmatched bases: 2. This chain's CDR3 is CASSLGLAGADTQYF. As DNA, the CDR3 is TGTGCCAGCAGCTTAGGACTAGCGGGTGCAGATACGCAGTATTTT.

The chain uses TRBV5-1 and TRBJ2-3, with D maybe TRBD1 (5 bases). The CDR3 length is 14 residues. Germline V gene data show CDR1 as SGHRS and CDR2 as YFSETQ. The germline V and J ends were trimmed by 1 base and 3 bases, with 9 bases remaining between them. Written as DNA, the CDR3 is TGCGCCAGCAGCTTGATACAGGTGACAGATACGCAGTATTTT. It yields the protein CASSLIQVTDTQYF.

The chain combines TRBV28 with TRBJ2-7; D ambiguous. The CDR3 runs 15 residues. The germline V gene has CDR1 MDHEN and CDR2 SYDVKM. Trimming pared 1 base from V and 0 bases from J, leaving 10 bases between. The CDR3 DNA is TGTGCCAGCAGTTTATTGGTCGCCAGCTCCTACGAGCAGTACTTC. Translated, it gives CASSLLVASSYEQYF.

This chain joins TRBV9 and TRBJ1-4; maybe TRBD1 (5 bases). Germline CDR1 is SGDLS and CDR2 is YYNGEE. This CDR3 has 14 residues. V was pared by 4 bases and J by 8 bases, with 15 bases between. CDR3 loop: CASSRAGGDEKLFF. DNA of the CDR3: TGTGCCAGCAGCCGAGCCGGGGGTGACGAAAAACTGTTTTTT.

This sequence joins TRBV7-3 and TRBJ2-2; TRBD1 matches at 12 bases. This CDR3 spans 15 amino acids. Germline CDR1 is SGHTA and CDR2 is FQGTGA. V trimming: 5 bases; J trimming: 6 bases; junction bases outside the gene matches: 4. The CDR3 sequence is CASSPRDRGPGELFF. In DNA, the CDR3 is TGTGCCAGCAGCCCCCGGGACAGGGGGCCCGGGGAGCTGTTTTTT.

This rearrangement joins TRBV5-1 to TRBJ2-2, with 7 positions matching TRBD1. CDR1 is SGHRS, CDR2 YFSETQ, per germline. This CDR3 is built from 16 residues. V gave up 1 base and J gave up 0 bases; unmatched junction bases: 3. The CDR3 loop is CASSLKGQPNTGELFF. The CDR3 nucleotides are TGCGCCAGCAGCTTGAAGGGACAGCCGAACACCGGGGAGCTGTTTTTT.

V usage is TRBV4-1 and J usage is TRBJ2-7; 12 positions match TRBD2. Germline V CDR1 and CDR2: MGHRA, YSYEKL. V gave up 0 bases and J gave up 1 base; unmatched junction bases: 7. This CDR3 region has 18 residues. In DNA form, the CDR3 reads TGCGCCAGCAGCCAAGAGGCACTAGCGGGAGGAAGGTCCTACGAGCAGTACTTC. Its protein is CASSQEALAGGRSYEQYF.

This rearrangement joins TRBV2 to TRBJ2-7; D is undetermined. V lost 8 bases and J lost 3, with 8 bases in between. The CDR3 is 11 residues long. Germline assignment: CDR1 SNHLY and CDR2 FYNNEI. DNA of the CDR3: TGTGCCAGCCGCGGCGTCTACGAGCAGTACTTC. Translating it yields CASRGVYEQYF.

The V and J genes are TRBV12-5 and TRBJ2-2; the D gene is possibly TRBD1 (6 bases). The CDR3 sequence is 16 residues long. Germline CDR1 reads LGHNT; CDR2 reads FRNRAP. V lost 1 base to trimming and J lost 4 bases, with 13 bases between them. The CDR3 DNA is TGTGCTAGTGGTTTGGCGACAGGTTGGGTCACCGGGGAGCTGTTTTTT. It codes for CASGLATGWVTGELFF.

The chain employs TRBV7-9 and TRBJ1-1, with a tentative D call TRBD1 (6 bases). The CDR3 is 14 residues long. V lost 4 bases and J 7 bases, leaving 16 bases between the germline ends. Germline V gene data show CDR1 as SEHNR and CDR2 as FQNEAQ (reference sequence). CDR3 protein: CASSSGGGALEAFF. CDR3 nucleotides: TGTGCCAGCAGCTCCGGAGGGGGGGCTCTTGAAGCTTTCTTT.

This chain joins TRBV11-2 and TRBJ1-5; no clear D. This CDR3 region has 13 residues. CDR1 and CDR2 from the germline V gene are SGHAT and FQNNGV. The V gene lost 0 bases and the J gene lost 7 bases, with 7 bases spanning the gap. CDR3 loop: CASSLDRGQPQHF. The CDR3 region has the DNA TGTGCCAGCAGCTTAGATCGAGGCCAGCCCCAGCATTTT.

The chain links TRBV27 to TRBJ2-7; 9 bases agree with TRBD1. Germline loops: CDR1 MNHEY, CDR2 SMNVEV (reference sequence). The CDR3 is 16 amino acids. J gave up 4 bases and V 2 bases, and 9 bases lay outside the gene matches. CDR3 sequence reads: CASSLERGTGWYEQYF. The CDR3 DNA follows: TGTGCCAGCAGTTTAGAACGTGGGACAGGGTGGTACGAGCAGTACTTC.

This clone was observed a single time. V usage is TRBV5-4 and J usage is TRBJ2-1, with D uncertain. The germline CDR1 and CDR2 sequences are SGHNT and YYREEE (reference sequence). Trimming removed 4 bases from V and 10 bases from J, with 12 bases in between. The length of the CDR3 is 12 residues. This CDR3 reads CASSTTGREQFF. CDR3 nucleotide sequence: TGTGCCAGCAGCACGACCGGCCGGGAGCAGTTCTTC.

The chain uses TRBV5-8 and TRBJ2-1; 10 bases are shared with TRBD2. The germline V gene has CDR1 SGHTS and CDR2 YDEGEE. The CDR3 sequence is 16 residues long. Trimming took 5 bases from V and 9 from J; bases not matched to a gene: 14. CDR3 nucleotide sequence: TGTGCCAGCAGTTCTAAACTAGCGGGGATAGTTGGTGAGCAGTTCTTC. Translating gives CASSSKLAGIVGEQFF.

V gene TRBV28 combines with J gene TRBJ2-7; TRBD2 is a possible D gene (6 bases). Trimming cost V 3 bases and J 2 bases, with 17 bases left between them. Germline V gives CDR1 MDHEN, CDR2 SYDVKM. This CDR3 has 16 residues. The CDR3 reads CASSFVRLGGPYEQYF. CDR3 DNA sequence: TGTGCCAGCAGTTTTGTGAGGCTGGGAGGTCCCTACGAGCAGTACTTC.

This rearrangement joins TRBV20-1 to TRBJ2-1; D is uncertain. The germline CDR1 and CDR2 sequences are DFQATT and SNEGSKA (reference sequence). CDR3 length: 11 residues. Deletions cut 6 bases from V and 11 bases from J, with 14 bases between. For the CDR3, the DNA is TGCAGTGCCCCATATCAGGCCCAGCAGTTCTTC. Translation: CSAPYQAQQFF.

The chain has TRBV18 and TRBJ2-7; tentatively, D is TRBD1 (5 bases). Germline V lookup: CDR1 KGHSH, CDR2 LQKENI. The V gene lost 3 bases and the J gene lost 0 bases, with 9 bases spanning the gap. The CDR3 has 14 amino acids. The CDR3 loop is CASSPTESSYEQYF. CDR3 nucleotide sequence: TGTGCCAGCTCACCGACAGAGAGCTCCTACGAGCAGTACTTC.

V gene TRBV7-6 combines with J gene TRBJ2-7; 10 bases agree with TRBD2. V lost 1 base and J lost 3; bases outside the gene matches: 12. CDR1 SGHVS and CDR2 FNYEAQ come from the germline V gene. The CDR3 has 18 amino acids. The CDR3 DNA reads as TGTGCCAGCAGCTTAGGGAGGGCTAGCGGGAGTAATAACTACGAGCAGTACTTC. It is translated as CASSLGRASGSNNYEQYF.

The gene calls are TRBV27 and TRBJ2-3, with 11 bases identical to TRBD2. The CDR3 is 17 amino acids. The V gene's germline CDR1 is MNHEY and CDR2 SMNVEV (reference sequence). The J segment lost 3 bases and the V segment lost 5 bases, leaving 10 bases of the junction unmatched. The CDR3 coding sequence is TGTGCCAGCAGTCCCAGCCCACTAGCGGGAGTAACAGATACGCAGTATTTT. It yields the protein CASSPSPLAGVTDTQYF.